Following are 18 T cell receptor beta chains from one sample sequenced in a study of T cell responses to AZD1222 COVID-19 vaccine. Only in-frame clones appear in the TCRdb table, and some are missing; sequencing was by immunoSEQ multiplex PCR. The profile shows under 150,000 clones, about 90% of them singletons. Here the sequenced sample was peripheral blood, taken on day 0 of AZD1222 vaccination. The receptor source for this set is an adult in good health.

The rearrangement uses TRBV7-8 and TRBJ2-2; D possibly corresponds to TRBD2 (6 bases). CDR1 is SGHVS and CDR2 is FQNEAQ in the germline V gene. CDR3 size: 16 residues. V lost 5 bases to trimming and J lost 2 bases, with 15 bases between them. The CDR3 region has the DNA TGTGCCAGCAGCCCCCGCGGAGGGACTAACACCGGGGAGCTGTTTTTT. It is translated as CASSPRGGTNTGELFF.

This clone showed up just a few times. The chain links TRBV13 to TRBJ1-2; D uncertain. The CDR3 sequence is 13 residues long. Trimming shortened V by 1 base and J by 6 bases, and 9 bases separated the two germline ends. Germline V lookup: CDR1 PRHDT, CDR2 FYEKMQ (reference sequence). The CDR3 region has the DNA TGTGCCAGCAGCTTAGTGGAGGGCGATGGCTACACCTTC. Encoded protein: CASSLVEGDGYTF.

This chain connects TRBV11-2 to TRBJ1-5; D is uncertain. Per germline, CDR1 SGHAT and CDR2 FQNNGV. V shed 6 bases and J shed 6 bases, with 15 bases lying between them. The CDR3 covers 14 residues. The CDR3 region has the DNA TGTGCCAGCAGTCCGTCACCGGGAATTCAGCCCCAGCATTTT. Translated, it gives CASSPSPGIQPQHF.

This chain links TRBV6-4 with TRBJ2-1; tentatively, D is TRBD2 (6 bases). CDR1 is MRHNA, CDR2 SNTAGT, per germline. The V and J ends lost 0 bases and 0 bases respectively, with 6 bases between them. The CDR3 runs 15 residues. The CDR3 spells CASSDSSGSYNEQFF. The CDR3 DNA reads TGTGCCAGCAGTGACTCTAGCGGCTCCTACAATGAGCAGTTCTTC.

The CDR3 loop reads CASSVGSGPYTF. The CDR3, as DNA: TGTGCCAGCAGCGTAGGGTCAGGGCCCTACACCTTC. V usage is TRBV9 and J usage is TRBJ1-2; a weak D match, TRBD1 (5 bases). The CDR3 runs to 12 residues. With 0 bases removed from V and 10 bases from J, the gap between germline ends came to 10 bases. Germline CDR1 and CDR2: SGDLS and YYNGEE.

V is TRBV20-1 and J is TRBJ1-5, with D unresolved. The CDR3 has 12 amino acids. The germline V and J ends were trimmed by 3 bases and 0 bases, with 3 bases remaining between them. CDR1 and CDR2 from the germline V gene are DFQATT and SNEGSKA (reference sequence). As DNA, the CDR3 is TGCAGTGCTAGTGATAGCAATCAGCCCCAGCATTTT. Its translation is CSASDSNQPQHF.

With respect to this clone: This sample also contains other DNA sequences that code for the same CDR3. The rearrangement links TRBV11-2 to TRBJ2-1, with 7 bases fitting TRBD2. Germline CDR1 SGHAT, CDR2 FQNNGV. Trimming took 3 bases from V and 3 from J; bases not matched to a gene: 8. The CDR3 is 16 amino acids. In DNA form, the CDR3 reads TGTGCCAGCAGCTTTGGTCTAGGGGAGGGCTACAATGAGCAGTTCTTC. It yields the protein CASSFGLGEGYNEQFF.

The chain couples TRBV3-1 (or the pseudogene TRBV3-2) to TRBJ2-1; D is unclear. Germline lookup yields CDR1 LGHDT and CDR2 YNNKEL (reference sequence). CDR3 size: 15 residues. Trimming pared 4 bases from V and 6 bases from J, leaving 16 bases between. The CDR3 region has the DNA TGTGCCAGCAGCCCGCCTTTTGGTTCAATCAATGAGCAGTTCTTC. Protein sequence: CASSPPFGSINEQFF.

This clone was detected only once. The rearrangement joins TRBV27 to TRBJ2-1; weak D call: TRBD2 (6 bases). Between the trimmed V and J ends, which lost 5 bases and 6 bases, there was a span of 20 bases. The CDR3 sequence is 16 residues long. Germline V gene data show CDR1 as MNHEY and CDR2 as SMNVEV (reference sequence). CDR3 region: CASSTWTYRGFNEQFF. The CDR3 DNA sequence: TGTGCCAGCAGTACCTGGACATATCGGGGGTTCAATGAGCAGTTCTTC.

This chain joins TRBV2 and TRBJ2-7; TRBD1 aligns across 10 bases. The CDR3 runs 14 residues. V lost 6 bases to trimming and J lost 4 bases; unmatched junction nucleotides: 6. Germline V gives CDR1 SNHLY, CDR2 FYNNEI. The CDR3 bases are TGTGCCAGCAGGGGGGACAGGGGCAGGTACGAGCAGTACTTC. Its protein product is CASRGDRGRYEQYF.

The V call is TRBV28, the J call TRBJ2-1, with 7 bases lining up with TRBD2. Germline V CDR1 and CDR2: MDHEN, SYDVKM. The CDR3 runs 17 residues. J lost 5 bases, V lost 2 bases, and 12 bases had no gene match. This chain's CDR3 is CASSLRIGAGVDNEQFF. Written as DNA, the CDR3 is TGTGCCAGCAGTTTACGCATAGGGGCGGGAGTCGACAATGAGCAGTTCTTC.

The rearrangement uses TRBV28 and TRBJ2-1; 7 bases are shared with TRBD2. V trimming: 8 bases; J trimming: 3 bases; junction bases outside the gene matches: 7. Germline lookup yields CDR1 MDHEN and CDR2 SYDVKM. The CDR3 extends over 14 amino acids. The CDR3 loop is CASEGGARYNEQFF. The CDR3, as DNA: TGTGCCAGCGAGGGAGGGGCCCGCTACAATGAGCAGTTCTTC.

This chain's CDR3 is CASSFSGTGYEKLFF. CDR3 DNA: TGTGCCAGCAGCTTCAGCGGGACAGGGTATGAAAAACTGTTTTTT. The rearrangement uses TRBV9 and TRBJ1-4; 9 nucleotides align to TRBD1. V dropped 4 bases and J dropped 6; count of bases not matched to a gene: 7. Germline V gene data show CDR1 as SGDLS and CDR2 as YYNGEE. The CDR3 loop spans 15 amino acids.

This clone was found once. The chain uses TRBV25-1 and TRBJ1-1; tentative D call: TRBD1 (6 bases). This CDR3 has 11 amino acids. V dropped 8 bases and J dropped 4 bases, with 8 bases sitting between them. The germline gives CDR1 MGHDK, CDR2 SYGVNS. The CDR3 sequence: CASPTGTEAFF. The DNA for the CDR3 is TGTGCCAGCCCGACAGGCACTGAAGCTTTCTTT.

This clone was seen a single time. This chain links TRBV5-1 with TRBJ1-2; TRBD1 matches 8 bases. This CDR3 has 16 residues. Losses at the gene ends were 0 bases for V and 6 bases for J; bases not matched to a gene: 10. CDR1 SGHRS and CDR2 YFSETQ come from the germline V gene. The DNA for the CDR3 is TGCGCCAGCAGCTTGGGGGCAGGGGGCGCAAGAAATGGCTACACCTTC. Amino acids: CASSLGAGGARNGYTF.

In this sample, this clone turned up once. The J gene is TRBJ2-7, the V gene TRBV28, with D tentatively TRBD1 (6 bases). V lost 6 bases to trimming and J lost 6 bases, with 15 bases between them. CDR1 is MDHEN, CDR2 SYDVKM, per germline. The CDR3 totals 13 residues. Here the CDR3 reads CASRLQTGREQYF. The CDR3 DNA sequence: TGTGCCAGCAGACTCCAGACAGGTCGCGAGCAGTACTTC.

This clone was found once. The chain employs TRBV19 and TRBJ2-7, with D perhaps matching TRBD1 (6 bases). The CDR3 has 14 residues. Trimming left V 0 bases short and J 2 bases short, with 8 bases between. Germline lookup yields CDR1 LNHDA and CDR2 SQIVND (reference sequence). As DNA, the CDR3 is TGTGCCAGTAGTATAGAACAGGGAGCCTACGAGCAGTACTTC. It is translated as CASSIEQGAYEQYF.

The rearrangement links TRBV5-5 to TRBJ2-3; 11 positions match TRBD2. V was clipped by 0 bases and J by 1 base; unmatched bases: 1. Germline CDR1 and CDR2: SGHKS and YYEKEE (reference sequence). This CDR3 contains 16 residues. The DNA for the CDR3 is TGTGCCAGCAGCTTGGGGGGACTAGCGGGCACAGATACGCAGTATTTT. Translation gives CASSLGGLAGTDTQYF.